These T cell receptor beta chains were read from a single sample in a study of shared T cell receptors in the human thymus. Libraries were prepared by immunoSEQ multiplex PCR; TCRdb keeps only in-frame clonotypes and omits some of them. The sample lists 500,000 to 750,000 clones, around 87% occurring once. The sample was also reused in another study, on human thymus T cells.

The material sequenced was thymocytes. The receptors were gathered from a boy less than two years old with a congenital heart defect. The CDR3 runs from the conserved cysteine through the conserved F or W. A D gene is named only where the DNA matches it firmly. Only part of the rows carry a size: once, few, many, or a class if the clone is expanded.

v_call,clone_size,j_call,d_call,cdr3_nt,cdr3_aa
TRBV7-2,-,TRBJ2-7,-,TGTGCCAGCAGCTTAGTGGGGCTAGCGCGCTCCTACGAGCAGTACTTC,CASSLVGLARSYEQYF
TRBV14,-,TRBJ2-5,TRBD1,TGTGCCAGCAGCCGAACAGGGGGTCAAGAGACCCAGTACTTC,CASSRTGGQETQYF
TRBV25-1,-,TRBJ2-7,TRBD1,TGTGCCAGCAGTGGGGACTCGGACAGGGGAACCTACGAGCAGTACTTC,CASSGDSDRGTYEQYF
TRBV4-1,-,TRBJ1-2,TRBD1,TGCGCCAGCAGCCAAGCCCCTTTGGACAGGGGAGGCGGCTACACCTTC,CASSQAPLDRGGGYTF
TRBV21-1,once,TRBJ1-3,-,TGTGCCAGCAGCAAAGGGAACAGGGAGCCAAACACCATATATTTT,CASSKGNREPNTIYF
TRBV2,-,TRBJ1-4,-,TGTGCCAGCAGTGAAGTTTTACGGGGGACTAATGAAAAACTGTTTTTT,CASSEVLRGTNEKLFF
TRBV14,-,TRBJ2-1,TRBD1,TGTGCCAGCAGCCAAGATTCGGGACAGGGGGTCGATGAGCAGTTCTTC,CASSQDSGQGVDEQFF
TRBV28,-,TRBJ2-3,-,TGTGCCAGCAGGGTCCCACAGTCTAGCGCCTACACAGATACGCAGTATTTT,CASRVPQSSAYTDTQYF
TRBV28,-,TRBJ2-7,-,TGTGCCAGCAGGTCCGGCGGCGGGCACTACGAGCAGTACTTC,CASRSGGGHYEQYF
TRBV27,-,TRBJ2-5,-,TGTGCCAGCAGTTTATCGGCGACTAGTGAGGAAGAGACCCAGTACTTC,CASSLSATSEEETQYF
TRBV30,-,TRBJ2-5,-,TGTGCCTGGAACCGGGGTAAGAAGGAGACCCAGTACTTC,CAWNRGKKETQYF
TRBV14,-,TRBJ2-3,-,TGTGCCAGCAGCCAAGAGGCCCGGGACTCCAATCCTACAGATACGCAGTATTTT,CASSQEARDSNPTDTQYF
TRBV14,once,TRBJ2-7,TRBD1,TGTGCCAGCAGCCAAGATGTGCAGGGGGCATGGTACGAGCAGTACTTC,CASSQDVQGAWYEQYF
TRBV2,-,TRBJ1-1,-,TGTGCCAGCGGAGTGGTCACAGGGCCTGGGAACACTGAAGCTTTCTTT,CASGVVTGPGNTEAFF
TRBV5-1,-,TRBJ2-7,TRBD2,TGCGCCAGCAGCTCCGGACCTAGCGGGACCCACGAGCAGTACTTC,CASSSGPSGTHEQYF
TRBV18,-,TRBJ2-4,TRBD1,TGTGCCAGCTCACCTGGGACAGCCCACGGAGCCAAAAACATTCAGTACTTC,CASSPGTAHGAKNIQYF
TRBV19,-,TRBJ2-7,TRBD1,TGTGCCAGTAGTAGTTGGGACAGGGGCGGCGAGCAGTACTTC,CASSSWDRGGEQYF
TRBV4-2,-,TRBJ2-3,-,TGTGCCAGCAGCCAATCCCCAGGGGGAGGAGCCACAGATACGCAGTATTTT,CASSQSPGGGATDTQYF